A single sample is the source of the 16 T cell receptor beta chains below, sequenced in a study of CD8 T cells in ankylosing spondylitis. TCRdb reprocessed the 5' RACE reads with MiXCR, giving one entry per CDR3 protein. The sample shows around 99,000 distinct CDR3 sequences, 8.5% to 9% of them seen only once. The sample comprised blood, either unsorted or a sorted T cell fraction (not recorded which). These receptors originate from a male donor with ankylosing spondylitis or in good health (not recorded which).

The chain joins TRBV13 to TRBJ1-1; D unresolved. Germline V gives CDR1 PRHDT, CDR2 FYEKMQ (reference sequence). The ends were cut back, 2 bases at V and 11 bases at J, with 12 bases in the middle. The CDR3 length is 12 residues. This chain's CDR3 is CASSLFPFGAFF. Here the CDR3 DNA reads TGTGCCAGCAGCTTATTCCCCTTTGGGGCTTTCTTT. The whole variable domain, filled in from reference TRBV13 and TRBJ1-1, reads AAGVIQSPRHLIKEKRETATLKCYPIPRHDTVYWYQQGPGQDPQFLISFYEKMQSDKGSIPDRFSAQQFSDYHSELNMSSLELGDSALYFCASSLFPFGAFFGQGTRLTVV.

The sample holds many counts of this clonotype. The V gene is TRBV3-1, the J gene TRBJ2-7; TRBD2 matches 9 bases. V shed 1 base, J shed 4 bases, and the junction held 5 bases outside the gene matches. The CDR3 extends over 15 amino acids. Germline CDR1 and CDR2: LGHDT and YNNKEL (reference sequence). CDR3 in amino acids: CASSQAAGGPYEQYF. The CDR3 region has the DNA TGTGCCAGCAGCCAAGCGGCGGGGGGGCCTTACGAGCAGTACTTC.

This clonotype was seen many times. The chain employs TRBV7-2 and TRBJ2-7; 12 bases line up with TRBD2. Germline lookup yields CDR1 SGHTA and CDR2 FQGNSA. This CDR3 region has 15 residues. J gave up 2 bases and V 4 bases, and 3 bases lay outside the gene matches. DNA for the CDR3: TGTGCCAGCAGCTCGACTAGCGGGGGACCCTACGAGCAGTACTTC. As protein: CASSSTSGGPYEQYF. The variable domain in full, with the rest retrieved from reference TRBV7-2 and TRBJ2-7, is GAGVSQSPSNKVTEKGKDVELRCDPISGHTALYWYRQSLGQGLEFLIYFQGNSAPDKSGLPSDRFSAERTGGSVSTLTIQRTQQEDSAVYLCASSSTSGGPYEQYFGPGTRLTVT.

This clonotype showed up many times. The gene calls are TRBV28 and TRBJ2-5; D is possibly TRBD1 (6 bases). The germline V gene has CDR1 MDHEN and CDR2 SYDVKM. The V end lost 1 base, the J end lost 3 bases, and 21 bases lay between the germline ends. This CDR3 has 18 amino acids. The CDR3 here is CASSLSQSRDKGKETQYF. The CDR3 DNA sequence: TGTGCCAGCAGTTTATCCCAATCCCGGGACAAAGGAAAAGAGACCCAGTACTTC.

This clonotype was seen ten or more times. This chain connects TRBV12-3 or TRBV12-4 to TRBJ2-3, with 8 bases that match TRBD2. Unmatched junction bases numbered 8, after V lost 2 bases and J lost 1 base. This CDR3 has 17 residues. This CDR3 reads CASSLKRGSGGTDTQYF. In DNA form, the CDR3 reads TGTGCCAGCAGTTTAAAGCGAGGTAGCGGGGGCACAGATACGCAGTATTTT.

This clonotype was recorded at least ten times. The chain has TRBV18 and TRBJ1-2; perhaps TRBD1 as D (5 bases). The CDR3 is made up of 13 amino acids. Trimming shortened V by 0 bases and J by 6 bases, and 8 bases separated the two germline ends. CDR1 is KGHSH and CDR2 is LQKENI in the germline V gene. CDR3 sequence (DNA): TGTGCCAGCTCACCACCGACGACAGATGGCTACACCTTC. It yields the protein CASSPPTTDGYTF.

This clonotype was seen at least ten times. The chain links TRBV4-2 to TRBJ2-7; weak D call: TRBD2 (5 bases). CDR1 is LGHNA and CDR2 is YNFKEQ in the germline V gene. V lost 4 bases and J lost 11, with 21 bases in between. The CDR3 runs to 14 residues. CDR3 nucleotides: TGTGCCAGCAGCCCCGGGGAAGGGTTTTTTAGGGAGTACTTC. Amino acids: CASSPGEGFFREYF.

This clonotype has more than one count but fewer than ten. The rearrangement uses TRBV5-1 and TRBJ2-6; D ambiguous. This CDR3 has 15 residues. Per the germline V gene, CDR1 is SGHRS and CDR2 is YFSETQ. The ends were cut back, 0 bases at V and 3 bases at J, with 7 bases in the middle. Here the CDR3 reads CASSLDGFGANVLTF. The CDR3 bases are TGCGCCAGCAGCTTGGACGGGTTTGGGGCCAACGTCCTGACTTTC.

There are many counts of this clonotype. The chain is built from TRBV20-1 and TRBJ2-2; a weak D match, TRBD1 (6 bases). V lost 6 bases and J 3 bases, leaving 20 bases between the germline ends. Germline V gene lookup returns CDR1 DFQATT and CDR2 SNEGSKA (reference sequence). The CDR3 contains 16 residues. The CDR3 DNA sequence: TGCAGTGCCGCGCCTATAGGACAGACTTACACCGGGGAGCTGTTTTTT. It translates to CSAAPIGQTYTGELFF.

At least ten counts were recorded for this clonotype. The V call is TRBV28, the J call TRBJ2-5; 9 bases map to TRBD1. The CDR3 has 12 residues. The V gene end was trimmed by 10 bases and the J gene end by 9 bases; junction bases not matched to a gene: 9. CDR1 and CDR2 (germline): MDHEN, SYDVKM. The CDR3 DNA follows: TGTGCCACCGGACAGGGGAGCATGGCCCAGTACTTC. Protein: CATGQGSMAQYF.

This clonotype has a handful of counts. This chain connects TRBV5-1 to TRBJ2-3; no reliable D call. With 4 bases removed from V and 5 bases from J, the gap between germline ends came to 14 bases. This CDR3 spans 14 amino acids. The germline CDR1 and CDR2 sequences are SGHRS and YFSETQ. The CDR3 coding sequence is TGCGCCAGCAGCCTAGAGGCGCGTGGAGATACGCAGTATTTT. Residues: CASSLEARGDTQYF.

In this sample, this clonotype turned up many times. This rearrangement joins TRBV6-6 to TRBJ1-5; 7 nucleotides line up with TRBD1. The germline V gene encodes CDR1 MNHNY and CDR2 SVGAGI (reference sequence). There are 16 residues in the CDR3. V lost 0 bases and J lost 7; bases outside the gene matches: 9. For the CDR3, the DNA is TGTGCCAGCAGTTACTCGGGTCAAGGGGGCGGGCAGCCCCAGCATTTT. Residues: CASSYSGQGGGQPQHF.

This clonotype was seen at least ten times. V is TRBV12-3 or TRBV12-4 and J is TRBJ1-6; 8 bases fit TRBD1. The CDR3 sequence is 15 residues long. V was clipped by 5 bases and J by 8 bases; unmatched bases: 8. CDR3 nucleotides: TGTGCCAGCAGTCCACAGGGGGGAAGAGATTCACCCCTCCACTTT. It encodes CASSPQGGRDSPLHF.

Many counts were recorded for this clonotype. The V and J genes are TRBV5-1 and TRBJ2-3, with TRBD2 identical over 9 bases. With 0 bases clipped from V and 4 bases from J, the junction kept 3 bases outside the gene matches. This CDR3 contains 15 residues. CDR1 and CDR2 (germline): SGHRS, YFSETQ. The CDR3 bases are TGCGCCAGCAGCTTGGCGGCTAGCGGGGCAGATACGCAGTATTTT. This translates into CASSLAASGADTQYF.

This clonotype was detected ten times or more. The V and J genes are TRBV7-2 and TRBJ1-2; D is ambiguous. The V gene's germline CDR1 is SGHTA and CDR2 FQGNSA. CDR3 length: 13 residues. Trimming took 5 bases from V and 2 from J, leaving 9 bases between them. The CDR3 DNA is TGTGCCAGCAGCGAAGCCTCAAACTATGGCTACACCTTC. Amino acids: CASSEASNYGYTF.

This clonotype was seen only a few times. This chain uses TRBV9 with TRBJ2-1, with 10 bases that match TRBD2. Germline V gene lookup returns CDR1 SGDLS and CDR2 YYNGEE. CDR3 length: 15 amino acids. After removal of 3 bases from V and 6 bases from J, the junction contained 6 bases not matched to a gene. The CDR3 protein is CASSASGGAVNEQFF. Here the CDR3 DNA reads TGTGCCAGCAGCGCAAGCGGGGGGGCCGTCAATGAGCAGTTCTTC.